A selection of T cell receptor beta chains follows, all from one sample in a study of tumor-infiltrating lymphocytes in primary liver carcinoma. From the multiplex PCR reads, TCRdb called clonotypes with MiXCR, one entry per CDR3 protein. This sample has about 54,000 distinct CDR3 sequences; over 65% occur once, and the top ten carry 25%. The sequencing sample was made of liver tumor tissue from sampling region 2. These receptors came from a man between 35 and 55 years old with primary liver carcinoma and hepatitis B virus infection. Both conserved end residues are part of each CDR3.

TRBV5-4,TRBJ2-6,CASRPILAAGANILTF
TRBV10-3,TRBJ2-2,CAISGTSGSWELFF
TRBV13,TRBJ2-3,CASSLESGDTQYF
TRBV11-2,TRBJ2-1,CASSLVGVGIDGQFF
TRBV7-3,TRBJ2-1,CASSLTVNSAYNEQFF
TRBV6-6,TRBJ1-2,CASSLPTRGYTF
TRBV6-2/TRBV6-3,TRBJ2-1,CASTSLAGRYDEQFF
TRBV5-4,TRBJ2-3,CASRASGTGTDTQYF
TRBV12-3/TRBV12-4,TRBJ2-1,CASSLGSGTSWNAPGFF
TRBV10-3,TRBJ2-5,CAISGVRRETQYF
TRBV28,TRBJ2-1,CASSSLSGRAGLRGSRSYNEQFF
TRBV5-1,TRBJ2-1,CASSRETGGGSSYNEQSF
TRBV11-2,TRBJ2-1,CASSLVALAVGPPSSSYNEQFF
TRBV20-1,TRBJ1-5,CSARASDRGGNQPQHF
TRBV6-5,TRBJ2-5,CASSYRRSDPEAETRYF
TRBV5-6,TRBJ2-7,CASSSGQSSSYEQYF
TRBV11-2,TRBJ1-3,CASSPTGSGNTIYF
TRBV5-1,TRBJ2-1,CASGLVGLAGSAGEQFF
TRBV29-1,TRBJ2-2,CSVGQGELSF
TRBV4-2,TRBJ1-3,CASSQEERAGNTIYF
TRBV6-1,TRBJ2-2,CASRPDTGKLFF
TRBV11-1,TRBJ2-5,CASSHRDLETQYF
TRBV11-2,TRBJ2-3,CASSPDDPLQMARSADTQYF
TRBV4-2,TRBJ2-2,CANTPGTSVNTGELFF
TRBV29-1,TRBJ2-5,CSVGGWVAETQYF
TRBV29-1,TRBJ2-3,CSASGVRTNGRDTDTQYF
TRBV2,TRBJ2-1,CASSDDGRGPGNEQFF
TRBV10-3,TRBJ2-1,CAISEGSTGLVGVSEQFF
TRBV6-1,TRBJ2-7,CTSSRQGDYEQYF
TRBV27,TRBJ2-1,CASSKLGTEQFF
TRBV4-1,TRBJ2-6,CAGSQDPLGATGANVLTF
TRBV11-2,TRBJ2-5,CAGSLGTGQETQYF
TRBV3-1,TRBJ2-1,CASSQGLGGGEQFF
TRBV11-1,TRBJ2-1,CASSLGLAQYNEQFF
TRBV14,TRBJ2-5,CASSLRLQEIQYF
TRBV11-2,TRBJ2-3,CASSFRASSTFTQYF
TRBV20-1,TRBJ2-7,CSAGTRDSYEQYF
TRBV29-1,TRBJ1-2,CSVTTRGTDGCTF
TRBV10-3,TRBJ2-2,CAISGTSGSAGELFF
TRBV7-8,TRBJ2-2,CASSDGLAGTGVLFF
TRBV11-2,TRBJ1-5,CANSLGGQGQPLHF
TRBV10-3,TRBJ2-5,CANSLGQYQEAQYF
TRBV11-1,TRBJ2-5,CASSVGGRAAETQYF
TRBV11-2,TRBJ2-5,CASSLGTGQETQYF
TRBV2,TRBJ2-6,CASSDIYGANVLTF
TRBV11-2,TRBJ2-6,CASSLSRVRGANVLTF
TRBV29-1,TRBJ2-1,CSVEDSSGILDEQFF
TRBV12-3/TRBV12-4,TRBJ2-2,CAGSLYPGSNTGELFF
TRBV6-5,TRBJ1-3,CASTYSQSSSGNTIYF
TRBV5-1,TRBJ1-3,CASSAPGQGNTIYF
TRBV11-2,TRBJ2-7,CASSLDFGMPSFYEQYF
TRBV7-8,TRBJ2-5,CASSLKGGGRLGETQYF
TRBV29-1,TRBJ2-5,CSVGDSQGETHYF